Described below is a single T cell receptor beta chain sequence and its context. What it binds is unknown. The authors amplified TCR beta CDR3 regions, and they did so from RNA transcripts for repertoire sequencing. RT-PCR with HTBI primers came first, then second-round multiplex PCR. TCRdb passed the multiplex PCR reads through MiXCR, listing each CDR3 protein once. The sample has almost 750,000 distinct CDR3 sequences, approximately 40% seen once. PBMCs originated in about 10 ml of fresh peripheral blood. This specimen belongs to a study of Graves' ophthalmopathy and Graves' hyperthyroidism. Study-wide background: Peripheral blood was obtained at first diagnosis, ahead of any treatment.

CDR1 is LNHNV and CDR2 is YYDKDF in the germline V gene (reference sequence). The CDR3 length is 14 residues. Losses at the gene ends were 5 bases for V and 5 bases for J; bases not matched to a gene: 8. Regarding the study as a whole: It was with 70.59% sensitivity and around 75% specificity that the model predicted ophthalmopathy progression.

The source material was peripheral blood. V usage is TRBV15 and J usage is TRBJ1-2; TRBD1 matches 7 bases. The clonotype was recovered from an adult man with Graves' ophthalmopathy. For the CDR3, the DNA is TGTGCCACCAGCGGGGCCAGGGGGAGATATGGCTACACCTTC. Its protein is CATSGARGRYGYTF.